A selection of T cell receptor beta chains follows, all from one sample in a study of identical twins. TCRdb recomputed calls from the 5' RACE reads with MiXCR, one row per CDR3 protein. The sample comprises hundreds of thousands of distinct CDR3 sequences, about 24% of which are singletons, and 2.9% rests with the top ten. The same sample was also used in a study of T cells expressing NK-cell markers.

The sequenced sample was CD4+ T cells sorted from blood. The receptors originated from a woman younger than 35 in good health. Both conserved end residues are part of each CDR3. A D gene is named only where the DNA matches it firmly. Only some rows state a clone size, as once, few, many or a class for expanded clones.

j_call | clone_size | v_call | d_call | cdr3_length | cdr3_aa | cdr3_nt
TRBJ2-7 | many | TRBV24-1 | - | 13 | CATSDGPSYEQYF | TGTGCCACCAGTGATGGGCCCTCCTACGAGCAGTACTTC
TRBJ2-2 | - | TRBV5-1 | - | 16 | CASSLLAAGDTGELFF | TGCGCCAGCAGCCTCCTGGCGGCCGGGGACACCGGGGAGCTGTTTTTT
TRBJ1-5 | - | TRBV6-5 | TRBD1 | 14 | CASRSYRGWQPQHF | TGTGCCAGCCGTTCCTACAGGGGGTGGCAGCCCCAGCATTTT
TRBJ2-2 | once | TRBV11-2 | - | 16 | CASSPSRGSFTGELFF | TGTGCCAGCAGCCCCAGTAGAGGATCCTTCACCGGGGAGCTGTTTTTT
TRBJ2-5 | few | TRBV4-1 | TRBD2 | 14 | CASSQVAGGETQYF | TGCGCCAGCAGCCAAGTAGCGGGAGGAGAGACCCAGTACTTC
TRBJ2-7 | few | TRBV20-1 | TRBD1 | 15 | CSARDLQGGRDEQYF | TGCAGTGCTAGAGATTTACAGGGGGGAAGGGACGAGCAGTACTTC
TRBJ2-3 | - | TRBV20-1 | - | 13 | CSARRQGTDTQYF | TGCAGTGCTAGACGGCAGGGCACAGATACGCAGTATTTT
TRBJ2-7 | - | TRBV10-3 | - | 14 | CAISGGGDSYEQYF | TGTGCCATCAGTGGTGGAGGTGACTCCTACGAGCAGTACTTC
TRBJ2-3 | - | TRBV10-3 | TRBD2 | 13 | CAISRLAGDTQYF | TGTGCCATCAGCCGACTAGCAGGGGATACGCAGTATTTT
TRBJ1-1 | - | TRBV6-1 | - | 13 | CASSSNRASEAFF | TGTGCCAGCAGTAGTAACAGGGCTTCTGAAGCTTTCTTT
TRBJ2-2 | - | TRBV5-8 | - | 14 | CASSQYQGTGELFF | TGTGCCAGCAGTCAATACCAGGGCACCGGGGAGCTGTTTTTT
TRBJ2-3 | few | TRBV25-1 | TRBD1 | 15 | CASCLSGTGTDTQYF | TGTGCCAGCTGTCTGTCCGGGACAGGGACAGATACGCAGTATTTT
TRBJ2-1 | - | TRBV20-1 | - | 14 | CSAPRHSSYNEQFF | TGCAGTGCTCCTCGGCACAGCTCCTACAATGAGCAGTTCTTC
TRBJ2-7 | few | TRBV6-5 | - | 14 | CASSYGQSSYEQYF | TGTGCCAGCAGTTACGGGCAGAGCTCCTACGAGCAGTACTTC
TRBJ2-3 | - | TRBV4-2 | - | 14 | CASSQDAPEDTQYF | TGTGCCAGCAGCCAAGATGCCCCAGAAGATACGCAGTATTTT
TRBJ2-5 | - | TRBV7-9 | - | 15 | CASSSRGGTEETQYF | TGTGCCAGCAGCTCCCGAGGGGGTACCGAAGAGACCCAGTACTTC
TRBJ2-6 | once | TRBV5-1 | - | 19 | CASSGLTWQASSGANVLTF | TGCGCCAGCAGCGGCCTGACGTGGCAGGCCTCATCTGGGGCCAACGTCCTGACTTTC
TRBJ2-7 | - | TRBV9 | - | 16 | CASSVDPGTAGIELYF | TGTGCCAGCAGCGTAGACCCGGGGACGGCGGGTATTGAACTGTACTTC
TRBJ2-2 | - | TRBV9 | TRBD2 | 14 | CASSVMGGTGELFF | TGTGCCAGCAGCGTAATGGGGGGGACCGGGGAGCTGTTTTTT
TRBJ2-5 | - | TRBV20-1 | - | 10 | CSGGEETQYF | TGCAGTGGAGGGGAAGAGACCCAGTACTTC
TRBJ2-3 | - | TRBV6-2/TRBV6-3 | TRBD2 | 18 | CASGLRVAGGRSTDTQYF | TGTGCCAGCGGCCTCAGGGTAGCGGGAGGAAGAAGCACAGATACGCAGTATTTT
TRBJ1-1 | few | TRBV7-9 | - | 13 | CASSLVAVQEAFF | TGTGCCAGCAGCTTAGTTGCAGTTCAAGAAGCTTTCTTT
TRBJ2-4 | - | TRBV5-1 | - | 18 | CASSLVPPAVSGKNIQYF | TGCGCCAGCAGTTTAGTTCCTCCGGCCGTATCGGGCAAAAACATTCAGTACTTC
TRBJ1-1 | - | TRBV29-1 | - | 12 | CSAQAGDTEAFF | TGCAGCGCCCAGGCCGGTGACACTGAAGCTTTCTTT